These 26 T cell receptor beta chains were sequenced from one sample in a study of cytomegalovirus exposure and HLA in healthy donors. Amplification used 60 Vbeta primers and 13 Jbeta primers. Here immunoSEQ multiplex PCR was the method, and the copy in TCRdb shows in-frame clones only, minus some. The data contain some 170,000 clones, more than 80% of them singletons. The sample comprised PBMCs. The receptors originated from a woman between 18 and 29 years old in good health and CMV-seropositive.

This rearrangement joins TRBV6-1 to TRBJ2-7, with 8 bases matching TRBD1. This CDR3 has 17 amino acids. Trimming at V came to 4 bases and at J to 1 base, leaving 12 bases not matched to a gene. Germline V CDR1 and CDR2: MNHNS, SASEGT. The CDR3 here is CASSGTGTGASSYEQYF. CDR3 bases: TGTGCCAGCAGTGGGACCGGGACAGGCGCCTCGTCCTACGAGCAGTACTTC.

The chain links TRBV7-6 to TRBJ2-7, with 11 nucleotides matching TRBD2. Germline V gives CDR1 SGHVS, CDR2 FNYEAQ. This CDR3 is 16 amino acids long. With V trimmed by 1 base and J by 3 bases, 5 bases remained unmatched. For the CDR3, the DNA is TGTGCCAGCAGCTTAGGACTAGCGGGGCCCGACTACGAGCAGTACTTC. This gives the protein CASSLGLAGPDYEQYF.

The rearrangement uses TRBV5-1 and TRBJ2-7; the D is unclear. This CDR3 spans 13 amino acids. The V gene lost 0 bases and the J gene lost 6 bases, with 10 bases spanning the gap. Germline V gene sequence: CDR1 SGHRS, CDR2 YFSETQ. CDR3 DNA: TGCGCCAGCAGCTTGGACCAGGCGTTCGAGCAGTACTTC. It translates to CASSLDQAFEQYF.

V usage is TRBV29-1 and J usage is TRBJ2-1; D is ambiguous. Trimming took 4 bases from V and 9 from J, leaving 10 bases between them. The CDR3 totals 11 residues. Germline V gene data show CDR1 as SQVTM and CDR2 as ANQGSEA. Here the CDR3 DNA reads TGCAGCGTTGCCCCCCCGGGTGAGCAGTTCTTC. Encoded protein: CSVAPPGEQFF.

The rearrangement joins TRBV28 to TRBJ2-7, with TRBD2 matching 8 bases. The CDR3 is 15 amino acids. The V and J ends lost 4 bases and 5 bases, in that order; junction bases with no gene match: 10. Germline CDR1 and CDR2: MDHEN and SYDVKM. The CDR3: CASSSPGGQGDEQYF. CDR3 nucleotides: TGTGCCAGCAGTTCTCCGGGGGGGCAGGGTGACGAGCAGTACTTC.

The J gene is TRBJ1-2, the V gene TRBV10-3; maybe TRBD1 (5 bases). The CDR3 is 12 residues long. Germline loops: CDR1 ENHRY, CDR2 SYGVKD. V was pared by 3 bases and J by 6 bases, with 8 bases between. The CDR3 region has the DNA TGTGCCATCAGTGAATCAGGGAATGGCTACACCTTC. As protein: CAISESGNGYTF.

This rearrangement joins TRBV19 to TRBJ1-6; no clear D gene. CDR1 is LNHDA, CDR2 SQIVND, per germline (reference sequence). V lost 5 bases to trimming and J lost 1 base, with 18 bases between them. CDR3 size: 18 residues. The chain's CDR3 is CASSLRREGPSYNSPLHF. CDR3 nucleotides: TGTGCCAGTAGTTTAAGGAGGGAAGGCCCTTCCTATAATTCACCCCTCCACTTT. The full variable domain, with the rest looked up from reference TRBV19 and TRBJ1-6, is DGGITQSPKYLFRKEGQNVTLSCEQNLNHDAMYWYRQDPGQGLRLIYYSQIVNDFQKGDIAEGYSVSREKKESFPLTVTSAQKNPTAFYLCASSLRREGPSYNSPLHFGNGTRLTVT.

As regards this clone: One junction end does not reproduce the germline sequence, and a read error may be involved. The genes are TRBV19 and TRBJ1-1; 8 bases line up with TRBD1. This CDR3 comprises 14 residues. The V gene's germline CDR1 is LNHDA and CDR2 SQIVND (reference sequence). CDR3 in DNA: TGTGCCGGTAGTGAGACAGGGGAAGTAACTGAAGCTTTCTTT. Residues: CAGSETGEVTEAFF.

J is TRBJ2-5 and V is TRBV4-1, with D tentatively TRBD2 (6 bases). The length of the CDR3 is 15 residues. V was pared by 8 bases and J by 1 base, with 17 bases between. Germline values: CDR1 MGHRA, CDR2 YSYEKL. The CDR3, as DNA: TGCGCCAGCTCCGGACTACACCTTCCCCAAGAGACCCAGTACTTC. As protein: CASSGLHLPQETQYF.

Here the CDR3 reads CASSLAATVTYEQYF. The DNA for the CDR3 is TGTGCCAGCAGCTTAGCCGCGACAGTTACCTACGAGCAGTACTTC. J is TRBJ2-7 and V is TRBV7-2, with D perhaps TRBD1 (5 bases). With 0 bases removed from V and 2 bases from J, the gap between germline ends came to 11 bases. Germline-derived CDR1 and CDR2 are SGHTA and FQGNSA. This CDR3 has 15 amino acids.

This clone was observed a few times. V and J are TRBV19 and TRBJ1-1, with 7 nucleotides matching TRBD1. Germline V gene lookup returns CDR1 LNHDA and CDR2 SQIVND (reference sequence). The CDR3 totals 17 residues. J gave up 0 bases and V 5 bases, and 12 bases lay outside the gene matches. The CDR3 loop is CASSSTKEGQMNTEAFF. DNA for the CDR3: TGTGCCAGTAGTTCTACCAAAGAGGGACAGATGAACACTGAAGCTTTCTTT.

The chain uses TRBV30 and TRBJ2-3; TRBD1 is a possible D gene (7 bases). V was shortened by 5 bases and J by 6 bases, with 18 bases between the two germline ends. The CDR3 spans 14 residues. Looked up from germline, CDR1 is GTSNPN and CDR2 is SVGIG (reference sequence). The CDR3 DNA is TGTGCCTGGGGGCGGGAAGGGACAGTCGATACGCAGTATTTT. The encoded protein is CAWGREGTVDTQYF. The whole variable domain, remainder taken from reference TRBV30 and TRBJ2-3, is SQTIHQWPATLVQPVGSPLSLECTVEGTSNPNLYWYRQAAGRGLQLLFYSVGIGQISSEVPQNLSASRPQDRQFILSSKKLLLSDSGFYLCAWGREGTVDTQYFGPGTRLTVL.

This clone was found a few times. The rearrangement links TRBV5-1 to TRBJ2-5, with D tentatively TRBD1 (5 bases). CDR3 length: 14 amino acids. Deletions cut 1 base from V and 7 bases from J, with 14 bases between. CDR1 and CDR2 from the germline V gene are SGHRS and YFSETQ. This CDR3 is CASSLPAAQGTQYF. CDR3 bases: TGCGCCAGCAGCTTGCCGGCAGCTCAGGGGACCCAGTACTTC.

The rearrangement joins TRBV15 to TRBJ2-1; TRBD2 matches 9 bases. The V gene's germline CDR1 is LNHNV and CDR2 YYDKDF (reference sequence). Trimming removed 8 bases from V and 6 bases from J; junction bases left unmatched: 14. This CDR3 spans 16 amino acids. The CDR3 region is CATERKGLAMANEQFF. Written as DNA, the CDR3 is TGTGCCACCGAAAGGAAAGGACTAGCGATGGCCAATGAGCAGTTCTTC. The whole variable domain, remainder taken from reference TRBV15 and TRBJ2-1, is DAMVIQNPRYQVTQFGKPVTLSCSQTLNHNVMYWYQQKSSQAPKLLFHYYDKDFNNEADTPDNFQSRRPNTSFCFLDIRSPGLGDTAMYLCATERKGLAMANEQFFGPGTRLTVL.

This clone was seen only a few times. The chain carries TRBV5-1 and TRBJ1-4; D is perhaps TRBD1 (6 bases). Trimming left V 6 bases short and J 5 bases short, with 20 bases between. The CDR3 is 16 residues long. Per the germline V gene, CDR1 is SGHRS and CDR2 is YFSETQ. The CDR3 nucleotides are TGCGCCAGCACCCCTGGGGGGGGGCAGGAGAATGAAAAACTGTTTTTT. Translation gives CASTPGGGQENEKLFF.

The CDR3 protein is CAISINSLPGQATEAFF. CDR3 bases: TGTGCCATCAGTATTAACTCACTCCCGGGACAGGCAACTGAAGCTTTCTTT. The chain joins TRBV10-3 to TRBJ1-1; 8 nucleotides align to TRBD1. V shed 5 bases and J 5 bases; nucleotides not matched to a gene: 16. This CDR3 contains 17 residues. CDR1 ENHRY and CDR2 SYGVKD come from the germline V gene.

This chain joins TRBV14 and TRBJ2-3, with 11 bases matching TRBD2. With V trimmed by 6 bases and J by 11 bases, 7 bases remained unmatched. The germline V gene encodes CDR1 SGHDN and CDR2 FVKESK. This CDR3 comprises 13 residues. The CDR3 is CASRPSGGFGQYF. The CDR3 DNA follows: TGTGCCAGCAGGCCTAGCGGGGGGTTCGGGCAGTATTTT.

The chain is built from TRBV28 and TRBJ1-6; TRBD1 aligns across 8 bases. Germline CDR1 MDHEN, CDR2 SYDVKM. This CDR3 is built from 12 residues. J gave up 13 bases and V 9 bases, and 8 bases lay outside the gene matches. CDR3 sequence: CASRDRLDPLHF. The CDR3 DNA is TGTGCCAGTAGGGACAGGTTGGATCCCCTCCACTTT.

The chain uses TRBV25-1 and TRBJ2-7, with 7 bases fitting TRBD1. This CDR3 spans 15 amino acids. Germline V gene sequence: CDR1 MGHDK, CDR2 SYGVNS. V lost 1 base and J lost 0; bases outside the gene matches: 3. The CDR3 loop is CASSEFGDSSYEQYF. CDR3 DNA: TGTGCCAGCAGTGAATTTGGGGACAGCTCCTACGAGCAGTACTTC.

V gene TRBV5-4 combines with J gene TRBJ1-1; TRBD1 might be the D (6 bases). CDR1 and CDR2 (germline): SGHNT, YYREEE (reference sequence). The CDR3 covers 16 residues. V was trimmed by 0 bases and J by 1 base, leaving 13 bases between them. For the CDR3, the DNA is TGTGCCAGCAGCTTGGGAGGGGGGGGGAAGAACACTGAAGCTTTCTTT. Amino acid sequence: CASSLGGGGKNTEAFF.

This sequence joins TRBV19 and TRBJ2-2; TRBD1 is a possible D gene (5 bases). This CDR3 is built from 14 residues. V lost 5 bases and J 2 bases, leaving 9 bases between the germline ends. Germline V gene data show CDR1 as LNHDA and CDR2 as SQIVND (reference sequence). DNA for the CDR3: TGTGCCAGTAGTCTACAGGAAAACACCGGGGAGCTGTTTTTT. Translation: CASSLQENTGELFF.

V is TRBV6-1 and J is TRBJ1-5; TRBD1 matches at 7 bases. Germline CDR1 MNHNS, CDR2 SASEGT. The CDR3 totals 17 residues. Trimming removed 0 bases from V and 2 bases from J; junction bases left unmatched: 7. This CDR3 reads CASSEAWLGTGNQPQHF. The CDR3 DNA reads as TGTGCCAGCAGTGAAGCTTGGTTAGGGACAGGCAATCAGCCCCAGCATTTT.

The chain is built from TRBV11-3 and TRBJ1-5, with 7 bases matching TRBD1. The V gene's germline CDR1 is SGHNT and CDR2 YENEEA. The V and J ends lost 5 bases and 0 bases, in that order; junction bases with no gene match: 10. This CDR3 spans 17 amino acids. This chain's CDR3 is CASSPRDREYSNQPQHF. The DNA of the CDR3 is TGTGCCAGCAGCCCCCGAGACAGGGAATATAGCAATCAGCCCCAGCATTTT. Supplemented by reference TRBV11-3 and TRBJ1-5, the full variable domain reads EAGVVQSPRYKIIEKKQPVAFWCNPISGHNTLYWYLQNLGQGPELLIRYENEEAVDDSQLPKDRFSAERLKGVDSTLKIQPAELGDSAVYLCASSPRDREYSNQPQHFGDGTRLSIL.

V gene TRBV7-3 combines with J gene TRBJ1-1; a possible D gene is TRBD1 (6 bases). CDR1 and CDR2 from the germline V gene are SGHTA and FQGTGA. V was pared by 3 bases and J by 5 bases, with 10 bases between. The CDR3 contains 13 residues. The CDR3 nucleotides read TGTGCCAGCAGCTTTAAAGGGGGTACTGAAGCTTTCTTT. It is translated as CASSFKGGTEAFF.

This chain links TRBV20-1 with TRBJ2-1, with D maybe TRBD2 (6 bases). Trimming took 5 bases from V and 9 from J, leaving 11 bases between them. The CDR3 totals 11 residues. Per the germline V gene, CDR1 is DFQATT and CDR2 is SNEGSKA (reference sequence). The CDR3 reads CSAAGLSEQFF. CDR3 nucleotide sequence: TGCAGTGCTGCTGGACTATCTGAGCAGTTCTTC.

The rearrangement links TRBV10-1 to TRBJ1-6; D perhaps matches TRBD1 (6 bases). This CDR3 is built from 14 residues. Trimming cost V 2 bases and J 7 bases, with 9 bases left between them. Looked up from germline, CDR1 is WNHNN and CDR2 is SYGVQD (reference sequence). CDR3 sequence (DNA): TGCGCCAGCAGTGAGGACAGGAGGAATTCACCCCTCCACTTT. Protein: CASSEDRRNSPLHF.